This T cell receptor (beta chain) derives from a study of blood T cell repertoires in COVID-19. Study in general: Donors in the United States, Italy and Spain gave samples during acute or convalescent COVID-19.

This CDR3 contains 17 residues. Germline trimming cut 5 bases from V and 0 bases from J; bases unmatched to any gene: 12. Germline lookup yields CDR1 SGHNT and CDR2 YYREEE (reference sequence). In the original processing: Researchers report that nucleated cell counts were estimated from reference gene primer amplification. Assay used: immunoSEQ multiplex PCR; TCRdb lists only in-frame clones, some missing. The V and J calls and clone size are taken from that table; D and trimming were inferred from the DNA. In the table there are roughly 200,000 clones, approximately 85% of which are singletons. The material sequenced was peripheral blood. This sequence originates from a man in his fifties or sixties with acute or convalescent COVID-19. The chain couples TRBV5-4 to TRBJ1-2; 8 bases agree with TRBD1. CDR3 coding DNA: TGTGCCAGCAGTCCTCTCTCCGGGACAGGAGCTAACTATGGCTACACCTTC. Translation: CASSPLSGTGANYGYTF. Looking up the rest from reference TRBV5-4 and TRBJ1-2 gives the full variable domain: ETGVTQSPTHLIKTRGQQVTLRCSSQSGHNTVSWYQQALGQGPQFIFQYYREEENGRGNFPPRFSGLQFPNYSSELNVNALELDDSALYLCASSPLSGTGANYGYTFGSGTRLTVV.